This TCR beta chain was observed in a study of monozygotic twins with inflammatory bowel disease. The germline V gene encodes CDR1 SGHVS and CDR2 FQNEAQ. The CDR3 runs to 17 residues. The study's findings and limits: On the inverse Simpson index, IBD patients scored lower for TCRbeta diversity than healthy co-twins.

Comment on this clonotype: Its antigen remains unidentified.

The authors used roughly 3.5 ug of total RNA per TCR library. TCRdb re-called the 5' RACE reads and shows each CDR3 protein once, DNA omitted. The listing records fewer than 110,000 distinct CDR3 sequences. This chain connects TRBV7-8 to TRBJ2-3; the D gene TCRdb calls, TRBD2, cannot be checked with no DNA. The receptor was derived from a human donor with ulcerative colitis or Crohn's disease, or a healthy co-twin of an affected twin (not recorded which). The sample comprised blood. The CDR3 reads CASSLFSASGMGDTQYF.